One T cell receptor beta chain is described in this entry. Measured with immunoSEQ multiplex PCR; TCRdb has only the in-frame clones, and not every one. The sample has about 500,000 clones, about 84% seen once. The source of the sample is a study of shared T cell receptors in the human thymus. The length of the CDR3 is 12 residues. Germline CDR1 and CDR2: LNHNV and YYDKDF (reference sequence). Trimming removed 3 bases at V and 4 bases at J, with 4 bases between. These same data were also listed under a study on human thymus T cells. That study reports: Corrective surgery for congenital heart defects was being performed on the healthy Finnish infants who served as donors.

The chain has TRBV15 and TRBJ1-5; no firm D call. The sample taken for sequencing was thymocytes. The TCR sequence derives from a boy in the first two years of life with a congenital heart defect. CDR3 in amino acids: CATSRTNQPQHF. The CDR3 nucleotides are TGTGCCACCAGCAGGACTAATCAGCCCCAGCATTTT.